These 27 T cell receptor beta chains originate from one sample sequenced in a study of blood T cell repertoires in COVID-19. Sequencing used immunoSEQ multiplex PCR; TCRdb keeps in-frame clones, though not all of them. The sample includes approximately 110,000 clones, roughly 80% of them seen just once. What was sequenced was peripheral blood. These receptors all stem from a woman in her seventies with acute or convalescent COVID-19.

The sample holds one count of this clone. This chain joins TRBV30 and TRBJ1-1; 8 nucleotides agree with TRBD1. The CDR3 covers 14 residues. V lost 4 bases, J lost 1 base, and 5 bases stayed unmatched. CDR1 and CDR2 (germline): GTSNPN, SVGIG (reference sequence). In nucleotides, the CDR3 is TGTGCCTGGACCCGGACAGGGTGGAACACTGAAGCTTTCTTT. Translating gives CAWTRTGWNTEAFF.

This clone was detected only once. The chain links TRBV2 to TRBJ2-1, with D maybe TRBD2 (5 bases). V lost 2 bases to trimming and J lost 12 bases, with 20 bases between them. CDR3 length: 15 residues. Germline CDR1 SNHLY, CDR2 FYNNEI. The CDR3 here is CASSETRVTPAGQFF. The CDR3 nucleotides read TGTGCCAGCAGTGAAACGAGGGTCACCCCTGCTGGGCAGTTCTTC. The full variable domain, completed using reference TRBV2 and TRBJ2-1, is EPEVTQTPSHQVTQMGQEVILRCVPISNHLYFYWYRQILGQKVEFLVSFYNNEISEKSEIFDDQFSVERPDGSNFTLKIRSTKLEDSAMYFCASSETRVTPAGQFFGPGTRLTVL.

The V and J genes are TRBV4-1 and TRBJ2-5; the D gene is possibly TRBD1 (5 bases). This CDR3 has 15 amino acids. From germline, CDR1 is MGHRA and CDR2 YSYEKL. Trimming took 0 bases from V and 3 from J, leaving 11 bases between them. The CDR3 DNA reads as TGCGCCAGCAGCCAAGATGCAACAGGAGAAGAGACCCAGTACTTC. Its protein is CASSQDATGEETQYF.

This chain links TRBV5-4 with TRBJ1-1; 9 bases line up with TRBD1. Germline V gene sequence: CDR1 SGHNT, CDR2 YYREEE (reference sequence). J lost 4 bases, V lost 4 bases, and 5 bases had no gene match. This CDR3 contains 14 residues. The CDR3 sequence is CASSLNRGPTEAFF. CDR3 in DNA: TGTGCCAGCAGCCTTAACAGGGGGCCCACTGAAGCTTTCTTT. The full variable domain, in which reference TRBV5-4 and TRBJ1-1 provide the parts outside the CDR3, is ETGVTQSPTHLIKTRGQQVTLRCSSQSGHNTVSWYQQALGQGPQFIFQYYREEENGRGNFPPRFSGLQFPNYSSELNVNALELDDSALYLCASSLNRGPTEAFFGQGTRLTVV.

V is TRBV5-8 and J is TRBJ2-7, with D perhaps TRBD2 (6 bases). Germline V gives CDR1 SGHTS, CDR2 YDEGEE. Between the trimmed V and J ends, which lost 0 bases and 6 bases, there was a span of 19 bases. The CDR3 covers 16 residues. The CDR3 spells CASSLVVGTSGSEQYF. The DNA of the CDR3 is TGTGCCAGCAGCTTGGTAGTGGGGACTTCGGGCTCCGAGCAGTACTTC.

This clone appeared a few times. The chain couples TRBV10-3 to TRBJ1-2, with 7 nucleotides matching TRBD1. Germline V gene data show CDR1 as ENHRY and CDR2 as SYGVKD. The ends lost 5 bases at V and 6 bases at J; junction bases unmatched: 6. The CDR3 is 13 amino acids. The CDR3 region is CAISFGQEDGYTF. CDR3 DNA sequence: TGTGCCATCAGTTTCGGACAGGAGGATGGCTACACCTTC.

The V gene is TRBV3-1 (or the pseudogene TRBV3-2), the J gene TRBJ2-1; 8 positions agree with TRBD2. Losses at the gene ends were 3 bases for V and 2 bases for J; bases not matched to a gene: 3. Per germline, CDR1 LGHDT and CDR2 YNNKEL (reference sequence). CDR3 length equals 15 residues. The CDR3 loop reads CASSHRGGTYNEQFF. The DNA for the CDR3 is TGTGCCAGCAGCCACCGGGGGGGGACCTACAATGAGCAGTTCTTC.

This clone appeared once. The chain couples TRBV7-9 to TRBJ2-5; maybe TRBD2 (5 bases). Deletions cut 1 base from V and 2 bases from J, with 11 bases between. This CDR3 has 15 residues. The germline V gene encodes CDR1 SEHNR and CDR2 FQNEAQ (reference sequence). For the CDR3, the DNA is TGTGCCAGCAGCTTAGAGTGGCGGAGGCAAGAGACCCAGTACTTC. As protein: CASSLEWRRQETQYF.

V and J are TRBV30 and TRBJ1-2; D possibly corresponds to TRBD1 (5 bases). This CDR3 is built from 14 residues. From germline, CDR1 is GTSNPN and CDR2 SVGIG (reference sequence). V lost 4 bases and J lost 8, with 20 bases in between. The CDR3 coding sequence is TGTGCCTGGACCACAAGCGGGGCCGGGTACGGCTACACCTTC. Translating it yields CAWTTSGAGYGYTF.

The V call is TRBV14, the J call TRBJ1-1; D may be TRBD1 (5 bases). Germline V gene data show CDR1 as SGHDN and CDR2 as FVKESK. Deletions cut 0 bases from V and 10 bases from J, with 12 bases between. The CDR3 covers 13 residues. In nucleotides, the CDR3 is TGTGCCAGCAGCCAAGATGTCCAGGGAGGAGCTTTCTTT. The encoded protein is CASSQDVQGGAFF.

To note about this clone: An end of the junction does not agree with germline; a read error may underlie this. This chain connects TRBV30 to TRBJ2-5, with 7 bases identical to TRBD1. CDR1 GTSNPN and CDR2 SVGIG come from the germline V gene (reference sequence). CDR3 length: 11 amino acids. The CDR3 sequence is CAWSARDRKNF. The CDR3 DNA sequence: TGTGCCTGGAGCGCCCGGGACAGAAAGAACTTC.

The DNA of the CDR3 is TGTGCCAGCGTTACAGGGGCCCTCAATCAGCCCCAGCATTTT. This encodes CASVTGALNQPQHF. The chain combines TRBV19 with TRBJ1-5; TRBD1 matches 7 bases. Germline V CDR1 and CDR2: LNHDA, SQIVND (reference sequence). The ends lost 9 bases at V and 3 bases at J; junction bases unmatched: 8. CDR3 length equals 14 residues.

The V gene is TRBV29-1, the J gene TRBJ1-2, with 8 nucleotides matching TRBD1. This CDR3 has 12 residues. Germline V gives CDR1 SQVTM, CDR2 ANQGSEA. V lost 4 bases, J lost 8 bases, and 6 bases stayed unmatched. The CDR3 DNA reads as TGCAGCGTTGGGGAAGGGGACAGGGGCTACACCTTC. Its translation is CSVGEGDRGYTF.

The chain is built from TRBV13 and TRBJ1-2; unclear D gene. The V end was cut by 0 bases, the J end by 8 bases, with 7 bases between. In germline, CDR1 is PRHDT, CDR2 FYEKMQ (reference sequence). This CDR3 comprises 12 residues. For the CDR3, the DNA is TGTGCCAGCAGCTTAGGGGGGAGGGGCTACACCTTC. It is translated as CASSLGGRGYTF.

The chain recombines TRBV4-3 with TRBJ2-5, with TRBD2 matching over 8 bases. Germline CDR1 reads LGHNA; CDR2 reads YSLEER. The CDR3 length is 17 residues. Trimming removed 1 base from V and 3 bases from J; junction bases left unmatched: 10. The CDR3 DNA is TGCGCCAGCAGCCAAGGCGGGGGGATCCTCGCTGAAGAGACCCAGTACTTC. Protein sequence: CASSQGGGILAEETQYF.

The CDR3 DNA follows: TGTGCCAGCAGGTTCAGGGGGGCAAGCACAGATACGCAGTATTTT. This sequence encodes CASRFRGASTDTQYF. The gene calls are TRBV11-2 and TRBJ2-3, with a weak D call TRBD1 (7 bases). The CDR3 runs 15 residues. Germline V CDR1 and CDR2: SGHAT, FQNNGV. Trimming stripped 6 bases from V and 0 bases from J, with 13 bases between.

The rearrangement links TRBV9 to TRBJ1-6; 9 bases match TRBD1. This CDR3 spans 16 amino acids. Trimming removed 3 bases from V and 10 bases from J; junction bases left unmatched: 11. Germline CDR1 and CDR2: SGDLS and YYNGEE. CDR3 DNA: TGTGCCAGCAGCGCCGGACTTGACAGGGGGATATCACCCCTCCACTTT. This encodes CASSAGLDRGISPLHF.

This clone appeared a few times. The chain links TRBV5-1 to TRBJ2-5, with 9 positions matching TRBD2. CDR3 length: 18 amino acids. V gave up 4 bases and J gave up 4 bases; unmatched junction bases: 17. The germline CDR1 and CDR2 sequences are SGHRS and YFSETQ. The CDR3 sequence is CASSPPGVRGGRRETQYF. The CDR3 DNA is TGCGCCAGCAGCCCCCCCGGAGTGCGGGGGGGCCGAAGAGAGACCCAGTACTTC.

The rearrangement joins TRBV5-1 to TRBJ2-1; no firm D call. CDR3 length: 14 residues. Looked up from germline, CDR1 is SGHRS and CDR2 is YFSETQ. V was pared by 2 bases and J by 7 bases, with 13 bases between. CDR3 residues: CASSLVAEVNEQFF. The CDR3 DNA follows: TGCGCCAGCAGCTTAGTTGCTGAGGTTAATGAGCAGTTCTTC. Filled out from reference TRBV5-1 and TRBJ2-1, the complete variable domain reads KAGVTQTPRYLIKTRGQQVTLSCSPISGHRSVSWYQQTPGQGLQFLFEYFSETQRNKGNFPGRFSGRQFSNSRSEMNVSTLELGDSALYLCASSLVAEVNEQFFGPGTRLTVL.

This clone was seen a handful of times. This chain uses TRBV7-9 with TRBJ2-7; D is perhaps TRBD2 (6 bases). CDR3 length: 15 amino acids. Per germline, CDR1 SEHNR and CDR2 FQNEAQ (reference sequence). The ends were cut back, 5 bases at V and 0 bases at J, with 14 bases in the middle. DNA for the CDR3: TGTGCCAGCAGCGTTATGGGGGGTAGCTCCTACGAGCAGTACTTC. Translating it yields CASSVMGGSSYEQYF. The complete variable domain, with remaining parts taken from reference TRBV7-9 and TRBJ2-7, reads DTGVSQNPRHKITKRGQNVTFRCDPISEHNRLYWYRQTLGQGPEFLTYFQNEAQLEKSRLLSDRFSAERPKGSFSTLEIQRTEQGDSAMYLCASSVMGGSSYEQYFGPGTRLTVT.

This chain joins TRBV19 and TRBJ1-2; D may be TRBD1 (5 bases). Per the germline V gene, CDR1 is LNHDA and CDR2 is SQIVND (reference sequence). V dropped 0 bases and J dropped 5 bases, with 13 bases sitting between them. The CDR3 has 15 residues. CDR3 sequence: CASSIDPPGLYGYTF. CDR3 DNA: TGTGCCAGTAGTATAGATCCGCCAGGGCTTTATGGCTACACCTTC.

The rearrangement joins TRBV10-2 to TRBJ2-4; 9 bases map to TRBD1. V gave up 6 bases and J gave up 10 bases; unmatched junction bases: 13. CDR3 length equals 15 residues. Per germline, CDR1 WSHSY and CDR2 SAAADI. CDR3: CASSDTGQGFVIQYF. The DNA of the CDR3 is TGCGCCAGCAGCGATACGGGACAGGGCTTTGTAATTCAGTACTTC.

This clone was seen many times. The chain employs TRBV24-1 and TRBJ2-1; 15 bases agree with TRBD2. The CDR3 loop spans 17 amino acids. Per germline, CDR1 KGHDR and CDR2 SFDVKD. With V trimmed by 4 bases and J by 4 bases, 4 bases remained unmatched. The CDR3 reads CATSEGLAGGNYNEQFF. CDR3 nucleotide sequence: TGTGCCACCAGTGAAGGACTAGCGGGGGGGAATTACAATGAGCAGTTCTTC.

The V call is TRBV5-1, the J call TRBJ2-3; tentatively, D is TRBD2 (5 bases). The CDR3 has 16 residues. V lost 5 bases and J lost 0, with 16 bases in between. The germline CDR1 and CDR2 sequences are SGHRS and YFSETQ. This CDR3 reads CASSRRETTSTDTQYF. The CDR3 DNA reads TGCGCCAGCAGTCGTAGGGAGACTACTAGCACAGATACGCAGTATTTT.

This chain uses TRBV19 with TRBJ1-5; D ambiguous. The CDR3 loop spans 13 amino acids. CDR1 is LNHDA, CDR2 SQIVND, per germline (reference sequence). Trimming took 3 bases from V and 6 from J, leaving 9 bases between them. The CDR3 DNA reads as TGTGCCAGTAGTATGAGGGCAAGTCAGCCCCAGCATTTT. Its protein is CASSMRASQPQHF.

V usage is TRBV3-1 (or the pseudogene TRBV3-2) and J usage is TRBJ2-3; no clear D. The germline V gene has CDR1 LGHDT and CDR2 YNNKEL (reference sequence). Trimming removed 6 bases at V and 4 bases at J, with 14 bases between. The CDR3 contains 14 residues. CDR3 residues: CASRDYRVPDTQYF. The CDR3 DNA follows: TGTGCCAGCAGAGATTATCGGGTCCCAGATACGCAGTATTTT.

This clone was picked up a small number of times. V and J are TRBV7-9 and TRBJ2-1; TRBD1 might be the D (5 bases). CDR3 length equals 17 residues. Germline V gene lookup returns CDR1 SEHNR and CDR2 FQNEAQ (reference sequence). V was cut by 4 bases and J by 0 bases, with 16 bases left in between. This chain's CDR3 is CASSWAGPQSSYNEQFF. CDR3 DNA: TGTGCCAGCAGCTGGGCAGGGCCTCAAAGCTCCTACAATGAGCAGTTCTTC.